This T cell receptor beta chain was retrieved from a study of glioma-infiltrating T cells. About the research overall: Target coverage was roughly 4- to 11-fold for about a million blood T cells.

Germline V gene data show CDR1 as MDHEN and CDR2 as SYDVKM. This CDR3 region has 18 residues. The V gene lost 2 bases and the J gene lost 2 bases, with 20 bases spanning the gap. This clonotype was seen only a few times. Using RNA template, CDR3s of TCR alpha and beta were amplified with iRepertoire arm-PCR. TCRdb fed the multiplex PCR reads into MiXCR, producing one record per CDR3 protein. The sample shows about 400,000 distinct CDR3 sequences, about two fifths of them seen only once. Sequencing was done on a sample of glioma tissue, nonneoplastic brain tissue, or PBMCs (not recorded which). The chain has TRBV28 and TRBJ2-3; D may be TRBD2 (6 bases). This TCR was sampled from a human donor with low-grade glioma or glioblastoma, undergoing nonglioma brain surgery, or in good health (not recorded which). In nucleotides, the CDR3 is TGTGCCAGCAGTTTACCGCCGCCCCTTAGCGGATACACAGATACGCAGTATTTT. Translation: CASSLPPPLSGYTDTQYF.